Listed below are T cell receptor beta chains from one sample, sequenced in a study of blood T cell repertoires in COVID-19. The table came from immunoSEQ multiplex PCR; TCRdb's copy has only in-frame clones and leaves some out. The data hold tens of thousands of clones, with about 68% observed a single time. Sequencing used peripheral blood. Receptors originate from a woman in her 70s with acute or convalescent COVID-19. The conserved cysteine and the conserved F or W are not part of the CDR3 here. Each record gives: CDR3 protein, V gene, CDR3 length.

AWRGVAWQNDYGYT | TRBV30 | 14
ASSSLAGVYNEQF | TRBV11-2 | 13
AISESTANTGELF | TRBV10-3 | 13
ATRQVSYEQY | TRBV10-3 | 10
ASSWQKTKVGSPLH | TRBV28 | 14
ASSEAQGNYGYT | TRBV2 | 12
ASSDMMTVNTEAF | TRBV3-1/TRBV3-2 | 13
ASKPTQGTISYEQY | TRBV5-1 | 14
ASSFGQGAEEQY | TRBV11-3 | 12
ASSERLSGGRTDTQY | TRBV6-1 | 15
ASSLRDRGLAGGYEQY | TRBV3-1/TRBV3-2 | 16
ASSLQAGGTEAF | TRBV7-9 | 12
ASSPLWGLQETQY | TRBV11-2 | 13
ASSQARAGVRNYGYT | TRBV14 | 15
ASSLVGQGAVGTEAF | TRBV27 | 15
ASSRGVIGDQPQH | TRBV19 | 13
ASSYRPGTEAF | TRBV27 | 11
ASSQDLGWRYGYT | TRBV4-3 | 13